This TCR beta chain was recovered during a study of CD8+ T cells in alopecia areata. Individuals with alopecia areata gave both lesional scalp punch biopsies and peripheral blood for collection. cDNA reverse transcribed from extracted RNA served as the sequencing template. Produced via immunoSEQ multiplex PCR; TCRdb's table is partial and in-frame only. The sample holds about 12,000 clones, around 62% seen once. Looked up from germline, CDR1 is GTSNPN and CDR2 is SVGIG (reference sequence). V was clipped by 0 bases and J by 7 bases; unmatched bases: 5. This CDR3 region has 14 residues. The chain links TRBV30 to TRBJ1-5; 8 nucleotides match TRBD1. Input material: skin. This receptor was obtained from a human donor with alopecia areata. The CDR3 region has the DNA TGTGCCTGGAGTGTAGGACAGGGATTCCAGCCCCAGCATTTT. It is translated as CAWSVGQGFQPQHF.